These T cell receptor beta chains were read from a single sample in a study of T cell responses to AZD1222 COVID-19 vaccine. Sequencing used immunoSEQ multiplex PCR; TCRdb keeps in-frame clones, though not all of them. The data show 150,000 to 200,000 clones, with about nine tenths seen just once and 1.7% held by the top ten. The source material was peripheral blood, sampled 28 days after the second AZD1222 dose. Receptor source: an adult who received the AZD1222 COVID-19 vaccine. Both conserved end residues are trimmed from each CDR3.

12	TRBV27	TRBJ2-7	ASSLDRDSYEQY
10	TRBV12-3/TRBV12-4	TRBJ2-7	ASSRRGGEEY
12	TRBV9	TRBJ1-4	ASSVGQLNEKLF
12	TRBV5-1	TRBJ2-5	ASSTGGAGETQY
14	TRBV7-9	TRBJ1-6	ASSSIGAGGRSPLH
13	TRBV9	TRBJ2-3	ASSVESAGTDTQY
13	TRBV6-5	TRBJ1-2	ASSYSSRGNYGYT
12	TRBV19	TRBJ1-2	ASSEKGGVYGYT
13	TRBV15	TRBJ2-1	ATRAGGGSYNEQF
13	TRBV29-1	TRBJ1-2	SADSPGQDAYGYT
13	TRBV11-2	TRBJ2-5	ASSMSGGPGETQY
14	TRBV6-5	TRBJ1-6	ASSYTMGPSGSPLH
13	TRBV5-1	TRBJ1-6	ASSLVGSYNSPLH
15	TRBV19	TRBJ1-5	ASSSLRSLDGNQPQH
13	TRBV5-1	TRBJ2-3	ASSLGGGSTDTQY
15	TRBV3-1/TRBV3-2	TRBJ1-3	ASSQVQSTGYRNTIY
13	TRBV5-1	TRBJ2-7	ASSPQAGGPYEQY
12	TRBV7-2	TRBJ1-2	ASSLADRVGGYT
14	TRBV5-8	TRBJ2-4	ASTGLKGTAKNIQY
13	TRBV30	TRBJ2-3	AWERASGGPATQY
12	TRBV20-1	TRBJ1-1	SASQFRVNTEAF
13	TRBV2	TRBJ2-1	ASSLLGHQYNEQF
14	TRBV2	TRBJ2-3	ASRAPGLAVTDTQY
11	TRBV7-2	TRBJ2-3	ASSSRGGDTQY
13	TRBV18	TRBJ1-1	ASSPPQNMNTEAF
17	TRBV27	TRBJ1-2	ASSLKGAQAGRANYGYT
15	TRBV9	TRBJ2-5	ASSVGAPLTADAAQY
18	TRBV10-1	TRBJ2-2	ASSELGLAGGPANTGELF
14	TRBV5-1	TRBJ1-1	ASSPGTGGMNTEAF
13	TRBV10-2	TRBJ1-5	ASSDTGIANQPQH
15	TRBV4-2	TRBJ2-5	ASSQAQAGGPFETQY
9	TRBV18	TRBJ1-2	ASSPGYGYT
13	TRBV5-5	TRBJ1-1	ASSLVGRMNTEAF
14	TRBV5-1	TRBJ2-2	ASSLTSGGYTGELF
13	TRBV24-1	TRBJ2-1	ATSLGTSGYNEQF
13	TRBV11-2	TRBJ1-1	ASSLEVRLNTEAF
11	TRBV29-1	TRBJ2-2	SGQGANTGELF
12	TRBV6-5	TRBJ1-1	ASSRGGSRNEAF
11	TRBV27	TRBJ2-5	ASSEGPQETQY
14	TRBV7-2	TRBJ1-3	ASSPGRRTSGNTIY
12	TRBV30	TRBJ2-2	ARRRERDTGELF